The next 28 T cell receptor beta chains were all read from a single sample in a study of blood T cell repertoires in COVID-19. This table comes from immunoSEQ multiplex PCR, and its TCRdb copy is limited to in-frame clones, with some not included. Of some 180,000 clones in the sample, roughly 78% were seen once. Sequenced input: peripheral blood. Source of these receptors: a woman over 75 with active or convalescent COVID-19.

This clone was seen a single time. The CDR3 reads CASSPRGGNYGYTF. The CDR3, as DNA: TGTGCCAGCAGCCCCCGGGGTGGGAACTATGGCTACACCTTC. This chain links TRBV11-2 with TRBJ1-2; D ambiguous. The germline CDR1 and CDR2 sequences are SGHAT and FQNNGV. Trimming stripped 5 bases from V and 2 bases from J, with 12 bases between. The CDR3 runs to 14 residues.

The chain employs TRBV7-2 and TRBJ1-1; 7 positions agree with TRBD1. Germline assignment: CDR1 SGHTA and CDR2 FQGNSA. The junction had 5 bases not matched to a gene; V was cut back by 3 bases and J by 4 bases. The CDR3 has 14 residues. CDR3 sequence: CASSFVQGLTEAFF. As DNA, the CDR3 is TGTGCCAGCAGCTTTGTACAGGGGCTCACTGAAGCTTTCTTT.

The CDR3 sequence: CASSPRRAGYQETQYF. As DNA, the CDR3 is TGTGCCAGCTCACCACGTCGTGCAGGGTACCAAGAGACCCAGTACTTC. The V and J genes are TRBV18 and TRBJ2-5; tentative D call: TRBD1 (5 bases). Trimming removed 1 base from V and 0 bases from J, with 12 bases in between. From germline, CDR1 is KGHSH and CDR2 LQKENI. CDR3 length: 16 residues.

The gene calls are TRBV9 and TRBJ1-2, with D hard to call. This CDR3 is built from 15 residues. From germline, CDR1 is SGDLS and CDR2 YYNGEE. Trimming cost V 1 base and J 4 bases, with 14 bases left between them. The CDR3 DNA follows: TGTGCCAGCAGCGTAAACGCTGAGGGAAGCTATGGCTACACCTTC. This encodes CASSVNAEGSYGYTF.

The chain links TRBV7-9 to TRBJ2-5; D is perhaps TRBD1 (6 bases). This CDR3 is built from 13 residues. V was trimmed by 5 bases and J by 2 bases, leaving 9 bases between them. Germline CDR1 is SEHNR and CDR2 is FQNEAQ (reference sequence). The CDR3 is CASSPTGQETQYF. The DNA for the CDR3 is TGTGCCAGCAGCCCGACAGGACAAGAGACCCAGTACTTC. Filled out from reference TRBV7-9 and TRBJ2-5, the complete variable domain reads DTGVSQNPRHKITKRGQNVTFRCDPISEHNRLYWYRQTLGQGPEFLTYFQNEAQLEKSRLLSDRFSAERPKGSFSTLEIQRTEQGDSAMYLCASSPTGQETQYFGPGTRLLVL.

The chain uses TRBV3-1 (or the pseudogene TRBV3-2) and TRBJ2-5, with 11 positions matching TRBD2. The germline V gene encodes CDR1 LGHDT and CDR2 YNNKEL (reference sequence). The CDR3 spans 17 residues. V was clipped by 4 bases and J by 1 base; unmatched bases: 8. CDR3 DNA: TGTGCCAGCAGCCGAAGGCTAGCGGGGGGCCCCCAAGAGACCCAGTACTTC. It yields the protein CASSRRLAGGPQETQYF.

The J gene is TRBJ1-1, the V gene TRBV6-5; 9 positions match TRBD1. This CDR3 is 15 amino acids long. V gave up 6 bases and J gave up 1 base; unmatched junction bases: 6. Germline CDR1 is MNHEY and CDR2 is SVGAGI. In nucleotides, the CDR3 is TGTGCCAGCAGCCAGGACAGGGGATGGAACACTGAAGCTTTCTTT. It encodes CASSQDRGWNTEAFF.

The CDR3 DNA follows: TGTGCCAGCAGTGAAGTCCCCGTCGGGGAGACCCAGTACTTC. Its protein is CASSEVPVGETQYF. The rearrangement joins TRBV2 to TRBJ2-5; D is uncertain. Germline lookup yields CDR1 SNHLY and CDR2 FYNNEI. This CDR3 has 14 amino acids. Trimming stripped 1 base from V and 5 bases from J, with 11 bases between.

To note about this clone: At one of its ends the junction is not consistent with the germline gene, which may arise from a read error. This chain links TRBV7-8 with TRBJ2-7; D not certain. This CDR3 is 11 amino acids long. Per the germline V gene, CDR1 is SGHVS and CDR2 is FQNEAQ. The CDR3 DNA reads TGTGCCAGCAGCTTATCGTCTTTCACAGACTTC. Translated, it gives CASSLSSFTDF.

The chain employs TRBV11-2 and TRBJ1-5, with D possibly being TRBD1 (6 bases). V was shortened by 3 bases and J by 3 bases, with 12 bases between the two germline ends. The CDR3 totals 15 residues. Germline V gives CDR1 SGHAT, CDR2 FQNNGV. CDR3 residues: CASSLRGGVNQPQHF. The CDR3 nucleotides read TGTGCCAGCAGCTTGAGGGGGGGCGTCAATCAGCCCCAGCATTTT. The complete variable domain, with remaining parts taken from reference TRBV11-2 and TRBJ1-5, reads EAGVAQSPRYKIIEKRQSVAFWCNPISGHATLYWYQQILGQGPKLLIQFQNNGVVDDSQLPKDRFSAERLKGVDSTLKIQPAKLEDSAVYLCASSLRGGVNQPQHFGDGTRLSIL.

The chain links TRBV6-5 to TRBJ1-2, with D maybe TRBD1 (5 bases). The germline V and J ends were trimmed by 0 bases and 7 bases, with 12 bases remaining between them. Germline-derived CDR1 and CDR2 are MNHEY and SVGAGI. The CDR3 runs to 14 residues. In DNA, the CDR3 is TGTGCCAGCAGTTACTCGCCAGGCGGGGGTGGCTACACCTTC. Translated: CASSYSPGGGGYTF.

The chain combines TRBV6-1 with TRBJ1-6; possibly TRBD1 for D (6 bases). Per the germline V gene, CDR1 is MNHNS and CDR2 is SASEGT. CDR3 length: 18 amino acids. V was trimmed by 3 bases and J by 0 bases, leaving 15 bases between them. The CDR3, as DNA: TGTGCCAGCAGTGACCGCGGACAGTCGAGCTCCTATAATTCACCCCTCCACTTT. Protein product: CASSDRGQSSSYNSPLHF.

Only a few counts were recorded for this clone. The rearrangement links TRBV5-1 to TRBJ1-1, with TRBD1 matching over 10 bases. J gave up 1 base and V 0 bases, and 0 bases lay outside the gene matches. From germline, CDR1 is SGHRS and CDR2 YFSETQ. The CDR3 length is 15 residues. CDR3 DNA sequence: TGCGCCAGCAGCTTGGGGACAGGGGGGAACACTGAAGCTTTCTTT. This gives the protein CASSLGTGGNTEAFF.

The genes are TRBV28 and TRBJ1-2; D not certain. This CDR3 is built from 10 residues. Germline V CDR1 and CDR2: MDHEN, SYDVKM. V gave up 8 bases and J gave up 8 bases, with 9 bases separating them. The DNA for the CDR3 is TGTGCCAGCGGCCCTGTCGGCTACACCTTC. Translation: CASGPVGYTF.

This chain joins TRBV5-6 and TRBJ2-7; 8 bases fit TRBD2. J was trimmed by 3 bases and V by 4 bases; bases with no gene match: 9. Germline V CDR1 and CDR2: SGHDT, YYEEEE. The length of the CDR3 is 15 residues. For the CDR3, the DNA is TGTGCCAGCAGCCTAATGAGCGGGGGCCTCTACGAGCAGTACTTC. Amino acids: CASSLMSGGLYEQYF.

This clone was detected only once. The rearrangement joins TRBV7-6 to TRBJ1-1; perhaps TRBD1 as D (5 bases). Trimming took 1 base from V and 1 from J, leaving 13 bases between them. CDR3 length equals 16 residues. The germline CDR1 and CDR2 sequences are SGHVS and FNYEAQ. The CDR3 DNA sequence: TGTGCCAGCAGCTTAGGGGCAGGGATACAGAACACTGAAGCTTTCTTT. Amino acid sequence: CASSLGAGIQNTEAFF.

The rearrangement uses TRBV19 and TRBJ1-5; 9 bases are a match to TRBD1. CDR1 is LNHDA and CDR2 is SQIVND in the germline V gene (reference sequence). CDR3 size: 11 residues. V shed 4 bases and J 16 bases; nucleotides not matched to a gene: 5. DNA for the CDR3: TGTGCCAGTAGTACAGGGACAGGGTATCATTTT. Encoded protein: CASSTGTGYHF.

J is TRBJ1-2 and V is TRBV19; 7 positions agree with TRBD1. The CDR3 has 13 residues. Germline values: CDR1 LNHDA, CDR2 SQIVND (reference sequence). J was trimmed by 4 bases and V by 6 bases; bases with no gene match: 5. CDR3 region: CASRQGGAYGYTF. CDR3 nucleotides: TGTGCCAGTAGGCAGGGGGGCGCCTATGGCTACACCTTC.

The chain has TRBV25-1 and TRBJ2-4, with 8 positions matching TRBD2. V gave up 11 bases and J gave up 8 bases; unmatched junction bases: 8. Germline CDR1 MGHDK, CDR2 SYGVNS. The CDR3 is 12 amino acids. CDR3 sequence (DNA): TGTGCCTGCGCCGCGGGGGGTGACATTCAGTACTTC. Its translation is CACAAGGDIQYF.

CDR3 in DNA: TGTGCCAGCAGTCCTCTCACTAGCGGGGGTAACGAGCAGTACTTC. It codes for CASSPLTSGGNEQYF. The chain carries TRBV6-1 and TRBJ2-7, with 11 positions matching TRBD2. V lost 5 bases, J lost 5 bases, and 8 bases stayed unmatched. Per germline, CDR1 MNHNS and CDR2 SASEGT. The CDR3 loop spans 15 amino acids.

This chain uses TRBV9 with TRBJ2-1, with 7 positions matching TRBD1. CDR3 length: 14 amino acids. With 4 bases clipped from V and 4 bases from J, the junction kept 5 bases outside the gene matches. Germline-derived CDR1 and CDR2 are SGDLS and YYNGEE. The DNA for the CDR3 is TGTGCCAGCAGCCGAACAGGGGCTTACAATGAGCAGTTCTTC. Amino acid sequence: CASSRTGAYNEQFF.

This rearrangement joins TRBV12-3 or TRBV12-4 to TRBJ2-7; 9 nucleotides align to TRBD1. The length of the CDR3 is 13 residues. V was clipped by 5 bases and J by 8 bases; unmatched bases: 7. CDR3 protein: CASSGTGSDKQYF. The CDR3 coding sequence is TGTGCCAGCAGTGGGACAGGGAGCGACAAGCAGTACTTC.

The chain links TRBV10-3 to TRBJ1-1; D gene uncertain. Germline loops: CDR1 ENHRY, CDR2 SYGVKD. The CDR3 is 15 residues long. Trimming shortened V by 0 bases and J by 5 bases, and 13 bases separated the two germline ends. The CDR3 region is CAISESTYSSTEAFF. The CDR3 DNA follows: TGTGCCATCAGTGAGTCGACCTACAGCTCTACTGAAGCTTTCTTT.

J is TRBJ1-6 and V is TRBV27; D is perhaps TRBD1 (6 bases). The CDR3 is 21 amino acids. V gave up 6 bases and J gave up 0 bases, with 27 bases separating them. The V gene's germline CDR1 is MNHEY and CDR2 SMNVEV (reference sequence). CDR3: CASRLPKDARQESSYNSPLHF. CDR3 sequence (DNA): TGTGCCAGCAGGCTCCCGAAAGACGCGCGACAGGAGAGCTCCTATAATTCACCCCTCCACTTT.

This chain links TRBV9 with TRBJ1-6, with TRBD1 as a possible D gene (5 bases). This CDR3 is 14 amino acids long. Germline CDR1 SGDLS, CDR2 YYNGEE. With 4 bases removed from V and 6 bases from J, the gap between germline ends came to 11 bases. CDR3 protein: CASSLTGANSPLHF. Written as DNA, the CDR3 is TGTGCCAGCAGCCTTACAGGAGCTAATTCACCCCTCCACTTT.

V and J are TRBV6-2 or TRBV6-3 and TRBJ2-7; 10 bases line up with TRBD2. Looked up from germline, CDR1 is MNHEY and CDR2 is SVGEGT. This CDR3 spans 16 amino acids. The ends lost 5 bases at V and 4 bases at J; junction bases unmatched: 11. The DNA for the CDR3 is TGTGCCAGCAGTCCGACGCGCGGGACTAGCGAATACGAGCAGTACTTC. Protein sequence: CASSPTRGTSEYEQYF.

The V gene is TRBV6-4, the J gene TRBJ2-3; TRBD2 aligns across 15 bases. The CDR3 spans 17 residues. The V and J ends lost 4 bases and 6 bases, in that order; junction bases with no gene match: 8. Germline CDR1 and CDR2: MRHNA and SNTAGT. The chain's CDR3 is CASSVGLAGGPSDTQYF. The CDR3 DNA is TGTGCCAGCAGTGTCGGACTAGCGGGGGGGCCGTCGGATACGCAGTATTTT.

V gene TRBV4-1 combines with J gene TRBJ2-5; 8 bases align to TRBD1. This CDR3 spans 17 amino acids. Looked up from germline, CDR1 is MGHRA and CDR2 is YSYEKL. V trimming: 2 bases; J trimming: 0 bases; junction bases outside the gene matches: 8. The CDR3 DNA is TGCGCCAGCAGCCAACCCCGACAGGGGTTGTACCAAGAGACCCAGTACTTC. It translates to CASSQPRQGLYQETQYF.